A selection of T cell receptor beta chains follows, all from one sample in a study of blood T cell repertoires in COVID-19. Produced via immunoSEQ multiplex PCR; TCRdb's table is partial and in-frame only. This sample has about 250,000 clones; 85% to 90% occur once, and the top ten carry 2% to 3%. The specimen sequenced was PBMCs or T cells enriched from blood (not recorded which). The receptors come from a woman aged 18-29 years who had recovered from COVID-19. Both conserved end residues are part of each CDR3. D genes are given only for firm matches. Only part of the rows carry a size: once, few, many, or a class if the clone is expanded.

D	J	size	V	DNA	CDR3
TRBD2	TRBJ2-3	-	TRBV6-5	TGTGCCAGCAGTTCCGGGGGGATTTCTAGCACAGATACGCAGTATTTT	CASSSGGISSTDTQYF
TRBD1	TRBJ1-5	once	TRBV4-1	TGCGCCAGCAGCCCCGGGACAGTTTGGAATCAGCCCCAGCATTTT	CASSPGTVWNQPQHF
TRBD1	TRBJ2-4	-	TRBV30	TGTGCCTGGAACGACAGGGGACTAGCCAAAAACATTCAGTACTTC	CAWNDRGLAKNIQYF
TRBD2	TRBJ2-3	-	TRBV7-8	TGTGCCAGCAGCTTCCTCACTAGCGGGGGGCCCACAGATACGCAGTATTTT	CASSFLTSGGPTDTQYF
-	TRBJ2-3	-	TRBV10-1	TGCGCCAGCAGTGAGTCGGGGGGAACAGATACGCAGTATTTT	CASSESGGTDTQYF
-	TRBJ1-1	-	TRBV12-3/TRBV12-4	TGTGCCAGCAGTCCCCGACAGAACACTGAAGCTTTCTTT	CASSPRQNTEAFF
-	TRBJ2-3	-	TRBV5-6	TGTGCCAGCAGCTTGGCTGGCGGGCCAACAGATACGCAGTATTTT	CASSLAGGPTDTQYF
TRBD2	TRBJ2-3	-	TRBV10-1	TGCGCCAGCCTGCCTATATTGCGGGGGATCACAGATACGCAGTATTTT	CASLPILRGITDTQYF
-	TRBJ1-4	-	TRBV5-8	TGTGCCAGCAGCTTGGTTTCAGGGCGGAACGAAAAACTGTTTTTT	CASSLVSGRNEKLFF
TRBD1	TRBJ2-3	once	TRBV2	TGTGCCAGCAGTCCGCCAGCGGAGGACAGGGAGGGCACAGATACGCAGTATTTT	CASSPPAEDREGTDTQYF
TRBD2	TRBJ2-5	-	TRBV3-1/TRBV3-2	TGTGCCAGCAGCCAGAATCCGGGACTAGCGGGGCCTCTGGGGTCAGAGACCCAGTACTTC	CASSQNPGLAGPLGSETQYF
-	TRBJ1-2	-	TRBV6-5	TGTGCCAGCACTTCCGACATCTATGGCTACACCTTC	CASTSDIYGYTF
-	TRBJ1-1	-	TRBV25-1	TGTGCCAGCAGTGATGGGGGGTTGAACACTGAAGCTTTCTTT	CASSDGGLNTEAFF
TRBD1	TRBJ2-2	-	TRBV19	TGTGCCAGTAAAGGGACAGGGGACACCGGGGAGCTGTTTTTT	CASKGTGDTGELFF
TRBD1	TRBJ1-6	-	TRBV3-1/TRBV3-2	TGTGCCAGCAGCCACCGCGACAGGGGCCTCCACTTT	CASSHRDRGLHF
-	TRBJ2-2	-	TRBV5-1	TGCGCCAGCAGCTTGGGGCAGGGGCCCCCCGGGGAGCTGTTTTTT	CASSLGQGPPGELFF
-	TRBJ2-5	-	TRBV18	TGTGCCAGCTCACCAGTGCGGTCAAAAATCGAGACCCAGTACTTC	CASSPVRSKIETQYF
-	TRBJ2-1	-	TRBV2	TGTGCCAGCAGTATCCCCCGTGGGAGAGTATCGGACAATGAGCAGTTCTTC	CASSIPRGRVSDNEQFF
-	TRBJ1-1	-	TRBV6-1	TGTGCCAGCAGTGAAGCAGGGGCACTGAACACTGAAGCTTTCTTT	CASSEAGALNTEAFF
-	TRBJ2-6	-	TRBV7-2	TGTGCCAGCAGCTTTAAAGAGCGAGAAGCCCACTCTGGGGCCAACGTCCTGACTTTC	CASSFKEREAHSGANVLTF
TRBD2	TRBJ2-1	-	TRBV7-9	TGTGCCAGCTCCCCTCGGCGGGGGGGCTCGTACAATGAGCAGTTCTTC	CASSPRRGGSYNEQFF
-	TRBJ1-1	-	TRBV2	TGTGCCAGCATGCCCGGCAGGGACACTGAAGCTTTCTTT	CASMPGRDTEAFF
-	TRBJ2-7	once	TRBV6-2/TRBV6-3	TGTGCCAGCAGTGCCGTGAAGGACACACCCCCCTACGAGCAGTACTTC	CASSAVKDTPPYEQYF
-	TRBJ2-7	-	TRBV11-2	TGTGCCAGCAGCTTAGGCAGGGCGTACGAGCAGTACTTC	CASSLGRAYEQYF
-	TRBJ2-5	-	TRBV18	TGTGCCAGCTCACCACTTTACAGCAAGTACCAAGAGACCCAGTACTTC	CASSPLYSKYQETQYF
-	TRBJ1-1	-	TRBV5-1	TGCGCCAGCAGCTATAGCTTGAACACTGAAGCTTTCTTT	CASSYSLNTEAFF
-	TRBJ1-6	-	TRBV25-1	TGTGCCAGCACCCAAACCGGTAATAATTCACCCCTCCACTTT	CASTQTGNNSPLHF
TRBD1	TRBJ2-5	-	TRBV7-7	TGTGCTAGCAGCTTACGACTCAGGGGGCGGGGACAGGGGCAGGAGACCCAGTACTTC	CASSLRLRGRGQGQETQYF
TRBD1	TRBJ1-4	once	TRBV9	TGTGCCAGCAGCGTGGCCGGGACAGGTGATGAAAAACTGTTTTTT	CASSVAGTGDEKLFF
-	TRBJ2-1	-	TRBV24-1	TGTGCCACCAGTGACGGGGGGCCAGCCTACAATGAGCAGTTCTTC	CATSDGGPAYNEQFF
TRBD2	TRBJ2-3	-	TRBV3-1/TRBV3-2	TGTGCCAGCAGCCCAGATCTAGCGGGGGGCACAGATACGCAGTATTTT	CASSPDLAGGTDTQYF
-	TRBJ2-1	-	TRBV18	TGTGCCAGCTCTCTGGACTATGCGGGTGAGCAGTTCTTC	CASSLDYAGEQFF
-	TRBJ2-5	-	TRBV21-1	TGTGCCAGCAGCCAGGGGAAGAGGACCCAGTACTTC	CASSQGKRTQYF
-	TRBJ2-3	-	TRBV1	TGCACCAGCAGTCCAGCGAGGAGTTCCCCAGATACGCAGTATTTT	CTSSPARSSPDTQYF
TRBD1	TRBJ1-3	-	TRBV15	TGTGCCACCAGCCCAGAGGGGGCCACTGGAAACACCATATATTTT	CATSPEGATGNTIYF
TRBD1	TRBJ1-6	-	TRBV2	TGTGCCAGCAGTGATCTAGGTGTAACAGGGGGTACACCCCTCCACTTT	CASSDLGVTGGTPLHF
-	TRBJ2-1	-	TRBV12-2	TGTGCAAGTCGCGATTCCAAGCGGGGGGCCACCTACACCTACAATGAGCAGTTCTTC	CASRDSKRGATYTYNEQFF
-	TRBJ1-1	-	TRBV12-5	TGTGCTAGTGGTCCGGGACATCCGAGCACTGAAGCTTTCTTT	CASGPGHPSTEAFF
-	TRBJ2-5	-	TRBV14	TGTGCCAGCAGCCAAGATTCAGGACTTCGGGAGACCCAGTACTTC	CASSQDSGLRETQYF
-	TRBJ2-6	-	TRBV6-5	TGTGCCAGCAGTTACTCAGGGGGAGTCAACGTCCTGACTTTC	CASSYSGGVNVLTF
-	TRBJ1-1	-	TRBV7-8	TGTGCCAGCAGCCGAGGAGGAGTGAGTGCTTTCTTT	CASSRGGVSAFF
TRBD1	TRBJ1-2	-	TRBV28	TGTGCCAGCAGTTTAGGGCCCCCAGGGGGCCGGTATGGCTACACCTTC	CASSLGPPGGRYGYTF
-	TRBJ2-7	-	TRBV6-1	TGTGCCAGCAGTGACAGGGTCGAGCAGTACTTC	CASSDRVEQYF
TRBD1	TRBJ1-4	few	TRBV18	TGTGCCAGCTCAACCTCTGCAGGGGGCGGGGATGAAAAACTGTTTTTT	CASSTSAGGGDEKLFF
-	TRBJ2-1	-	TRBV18	TGTGCCAGCTCAGAGTACAATGAGCAGTTCTTC	CASSEYNEQFF
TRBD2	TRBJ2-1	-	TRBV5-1	TGCGCCAGCAGCTTGGCCGACCCGGGGGGGCCCTACAATGAGCAGTTCTTC	CASSLADPGGPYNEQFF
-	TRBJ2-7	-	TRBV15	TGTGCCACCTCGGGGGACAGCTCCTACGAGCAGTACTTC	CATSGDSSYEQYF
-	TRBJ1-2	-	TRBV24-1	TGTGCCACCAGTGCTACAGGGACAAACTATGGCTACACCTTC	CATSATGTNYGYTF